The 15 T cell receptor beta chains below were found in one sample sequenced in a study of beta chain features in type 1 diabetes. Study-level results: There was a moderate but significant shortening of TCRB CDR3s in all four CD4+ subsets of Type 1 diabetes patients.

No cognate antigen is known for these TCRs. Reverse transcribing all isolated RNA meant expressed TCRB transcripts were sequenced. Data came from immunoSEQ multiplex PCR; TCRdb stores just in-frame clones and leaves some out. Of 300,000 to 350,000 clones in the sample, 13% were seen once. Sequencing was carried out using naive CD4+ T cells from blood. Receptors originate from a woman aged 18-30 years with type 1 diabetes.

The chain couples TRBV7-9 to TRBJ1-1, with D uncertain. V was cut by 6 bases and J by 0 bases, with 8 bases left in between. CDR1 is SEHNR, CDR2 FQNEAQ, per germline (reference sequence). This CDR3 has 13 residues. The CDR3 loop is CASSTAMNTEAFF. The CDR3 nucleotides are TGTGCCAGCAGTACAGCTATGAACACTGAAGCTTTCTTT.

This rearrangement joins TRBV15 to TRBJ2-5; 12 positions agree with TRBD1. CDR1 is LNHNV and CDR2 is YYDKDF in the germline V gene (reference sequence). The CDR3 consists of 18 residues. V trimming: 2 bases; J trimming: 5 bases; junction bases outside the gene matches: 12. The CDR3 sequence: CATSRLSGTGGRWETQYF. CDR3 sequence (DNA): TGTGCCACCAGCAGATTGTCCGGGACAGGGGGCAGGTGGGAGACCCAGTACTTC.

The V call is TRBV9, the J call TRBJ2-2; the match to TRBD1 covers 9 bases. The length of the CDR3 is 16 residues. The ends lost 4 bases at V and 4 bases at J; junction bases unmatched: 8. The germline gives CDR1 SGDLS, CDR2 YYNGEE. This CDR3 reads CASSPPRQGVTGELFF. The CDR3 DNA reads as TGTGCCAGCAGCCCCCCGCGACAGGGGGTCACCGGGGAGCTGTTTTTT. The whole variable domain, filled in from reference TRBV9 and TRBJ2-2, reads DSGVTQTPKHLITATGQRVTLRCSPRSGDLSVYWYQQSLDQGLQFLIQYYNGEERAKGNILERFSAQQFPDLHSELNLSSLELGDSALYFCASSPPRQGVTGELFFGEGSRLTVL.

The chain links TRBV27 to TRBJ2-7; 8 bases align to TRBD1. V shed 8 bases and J 6 bases; nucleotides not matched to a gene: 18. The germline V gene has CDR1 MNHEY and CDR2 SMNVEV (reference sequence). The CDR3 runs to 16 residues. CDR3 loop: CASGLLGAGGQGEQYF. In nucleotides, the CDR3 is TGTGCCAGCGGACTCCTGGGGGCAGGGGGCCAGGGCGAGCAGTACTTC.

The rearrangement joins TRBV7-2 to TRBJ2-2; D call uncertain. The CDR3 covers 14 residues. The germline V and J ends were trimmed by 2 bases and 2 bases, with 6 bases remaining between them. Germline lookup yields CDR1 SGHTA and CDR2 FQGNSA. Written as DNA, the CDR3 is TGTGCCAGCAGCTTATATATTAACACCGGGGAGCTGTTTTTT. Amino acid sequence: CASSLYINTGELFF.

The rearrangement uses TRBV5-4 and TRBJ2-3, with TRBD1 as a possible D gene (5 bases). The CDR3 contains 16 residues. CDR1 is SGHNT and CDR2 is YYREEE in the germline V gene (reference sequence). V was clipped by 2 bases and J by 2 bases, with 15 bases between them. The CDR3, as DNA: TGTGCCAGCAGCTTAAGAGAGGCAGGGAACACAGATACGCAGTATTTT. This codes for CASSLREAGNTDTQYF.

The V and J genes are TRBV7-2 and TRBJ2-5, with D uncertain. CDR1 and CDR2 (germline): SGHTA, FQGNSA. The CDR3 length is 12 residues. V lost 2 bases and J 4 bases, leaving 5 bases between the germline ends. CDR3 residues: CASSLTRETQYF. DNA for the CDR3: TGTGCCAGCAGCTTAACGAGAGAGACCCAGTACTTC.

This clone appeared a few times. The chain joins TRBV4-3 to TRBJ1-2; 7 nucleotides align to TRBD1. The V and J ends lost 0 bases and 6 bases, in that order; junction bases with no gene match: 7. Germline CDR1 reads LGHNA; CDR2 reads YSLEER. The CDR3 is 15 amino acids. The CDR3 sequence: CASSQDLLGQDGYTF. CDR3 bases: TGCGCCAGCAGCCAAGATCTACTCGGACAGGATGGCTACACCTTC.

CDR3 nucleotides: TGTGCCAGCAGTTACCCGGGGAGCCAAGAGACCCAGTACTTC. It translates to CASSYPGSQETQYF. The chain combines TRBV6-6 with TRBJ2-5, with a weak D call TRBD2 (5 bases). Germline V CDR1 and CDR2: MNHNY, SVGAGI (reference sequence). The ends were cut back, 2 bases at V and 1 base at J, with 8 bases in the middle. The CDR3 has 14 residues.

The gene calls are TRBV27 and TRBJ1-2, with D unclear. Per germline, CDR1 MNHEY and CDR2 SMNVEV (reference sequence). Trimming stripped 2 bases from V and 7 bases from J, with 11 bases between. The CDR3 covers 13 residues. CDR3 loop: CASSLTEVPGYTF. CDR3 DNA: TGTGCCAGCAGTTTAACTGAGGTTCCTGGCTACACCTTC.

The CDR3 nucleotides are TGTGCCAGCAGCTCCGGACAGGGGGCGGCCTTGGGAGGCTACACCTTC. Translated: CASSSGQGAALGGYTF. The V gene is TRBV7-2, the J gene TRBJ1-2; 11 positions match TRBD1. Germline V gene sequence: CDR1 SGHTA, CDR2 FQGNSA. Unmatched junction bases numbered 12, after V lost 4 bases and J lost 8 bases. The CDR3 length is 16 residues. The full variable domain, completed using reference TRBV7-2 and TRBJ1-2, is GAGVSQSPSNKVTEKGKDVELRCDPISGHTALYWYRQSLGQGLEFLIYFQGNSAPDKSGLPSDRFSAERTGGSVSTLTIQRTQQEDSAVYLCASSSGQGAALGGYTFGSGTRLTVV.

The chain joins TRBV7-3 to TRBJ2-1; 7 bases agree with TRBD2. There are 14 residues in the CDR3. V lost 5 bases, J lost 7 bases, and 8 bases stayed unmatched. Germline lookup yields CDR1 SGHTA and CDR2 FQGTGA. CDR3 DNA sequence: TGTGCCAGCAGCCGCGCGGGAGTGAATAATGAGCAGTTCTTC. Its protein product is CASSRAGVNNEQFF.

This chain links TRBV18 with TRBJ2-1; 12 bases line up with TRBD2. Germline V gene lookup returns CDR1 KGHSH and CDR2 LQKENI. The junction had 9 bases not matched to a gene; V was cut back by 6 bases and J by 9 bases. CDR3 length equals 15 residues. CDR3 nucleotides: TGTGCCAGCTCGGAGACTAGCGGGAGTATGGTTGAGCAGTTCTTC. Translated, it gives CASSETSGSMVEQFF.

This clone was seen only a few times. The chain joins TRBV7-2 to TRBJ1-2; D remains unclear. Germline values: CDR1 SGHTA, CDR2 FQGNSA. This CDR3 is built from 16 residues. Between the trimmed V and J ends, which lost 1 base and 3 bases, there was a span of 15 bases. This chain's CDR3 is CASSLDGALWHYGYTF. The CDR3 bases are TGTGCCAGCAGCTTAGATGGAGCCCTCTGGCACTATGGCTACACCTTC.

This clone came up a few times. The rearrangement uses TRBV7-3 and TRBJ2-3; the match to TRBD2 covers 15 bases. Germline CDR1 is SGHTA and CDR2 is FQGTGA. V shed 5 bases, J shed 7 bases, and the junction held 7 bases outside the gene matches. The CDR3 has 16 amino acids. This CDR3 is CASSPRGTSGRNTQYF. The CDR3 region has the DNA TGTGCCAGCAGCCCTCGCGGGACTAGCGGGAGGAATACGCAGTATTTT. The whole variable domain, filled in from reference TRBV7-3 and TRBJ2-3, reads GAGVSQTPSNKVTEKGKYVELRCDPISGHTALYWYRQSLGQGPEFLIYFQGTGAADDSGLPNDRFFAVRPEGSVSTLKIQRTERGDSAVYLCASSPRGTSGRNTQYFGPGTRLTVL.